This T cell receptor (beta chain) comes out of a study of regulatory dendritic cells for organ transplantation. Measured with immunoSEQ multiplex PCR; TCRdb has only the in-frame clones, and not every one. The table has under 30,000 clones, about 75% seen once; the top ten hold less than 2.5%. Study-wide results and limits: Memory T cells were less diverse than naive, with memory CD8+ most oligoclonal.

Memory T cells were CD45RO+, naive were CD45RA+, sorted by FACS. The CDR3 has 17 residues. Looked up from germline, CDR1 is MGHDK and CDR2 is SYGVNS. V was clipped by 1 base and J by 4 bases; unmatched bases: 11. About this clone: Its cognate antigen is unknown.

Sequencing used memory CD4+ T cells from blood. The subset was: CD45RO+ memory T cells. The receptor was isolated from a human donor in good health. The chain combines TRBV25-1 with TRBJ2-3; 7 bases are a match to TRBD2. CDR3 region: CASSESGGGTHPDTQYF. The DNA of the CDR3 is TGTGCCAGCAGTGAATCGGGCGGGGGAACTCACCCAGATACGCAGTATTTT.